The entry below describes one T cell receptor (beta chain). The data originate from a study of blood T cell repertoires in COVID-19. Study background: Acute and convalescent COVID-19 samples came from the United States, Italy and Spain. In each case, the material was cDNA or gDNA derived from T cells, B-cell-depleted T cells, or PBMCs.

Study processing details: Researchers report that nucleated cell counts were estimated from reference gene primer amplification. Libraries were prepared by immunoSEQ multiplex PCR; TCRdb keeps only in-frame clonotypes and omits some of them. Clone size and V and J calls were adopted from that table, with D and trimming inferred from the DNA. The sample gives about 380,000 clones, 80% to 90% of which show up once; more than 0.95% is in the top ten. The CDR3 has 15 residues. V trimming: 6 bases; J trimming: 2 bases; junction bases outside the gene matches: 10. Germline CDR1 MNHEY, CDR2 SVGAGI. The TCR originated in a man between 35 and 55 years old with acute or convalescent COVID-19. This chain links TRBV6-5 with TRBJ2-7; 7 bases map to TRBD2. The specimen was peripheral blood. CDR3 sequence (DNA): TGTGCCAGCAGGTATATCGGGGGGTCACCCTACGAGCAGTACTTC. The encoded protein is CASRYIGGSPYEQYF.